This T cell receptor (beta chain) was documented in a study of CD8 T cells in Susac syndrome. In this sample, this clonotype turned up a few times. Its antigen is not known. TCR beta from blood CD8+ and CD4+ T cells was sequenced. TEMRA cells were FACS-enriched, and CD8+ and CD4+ T cells were isolated negatively. The CDR3 consists of 14 residues. V lost 4 bases and J 2 bases, leaving 11 bases between the germline ends. The germline gives CDR1 LGHDT, CDR2 YNNKEL (reference sequence). Study-wide results and limits: The study recognized that the number of individuals in its TCR sequencing and HLA analysis was relatively small.

The RNA input was roughly 0.45 to 1 ug, and it was reverse transcribed with random hexamers. From the immunoSEQ multiplex PCR reads, TCRdb called clonotypes with MiXCR, one entry per CDR3 protein. The sample shows approximately 230,000 distinct CDR3 sequences, over 85% of them seen only once. The chain recombines TRBV3-1 with TRBJ1-1; possibly TRBD1 for D (5 bases). Sequenced: CD4+ T cells from PBMCs. This TCR derives from a human donor with multiple sclerosis. CDR3 DNA sequence: TGTGCCAGCAGCCCCCGTAGGGGTAACACTGAAGCTTTCTTT. It yields the protein CASSPRRGNTEAFF.